These 22 T cell receptor beta chains originate from one sample sequenced in a study of blood T cell repertoires in COVID-19. Assay: immunoSEQ multiplex PCR; the TCRdb copy retains only in-frame clones and omits some. The sample records around 27,000 clones, 85% to 90% being singletons. The sample taken for sequencing was peripheral blood. These receptors were taken from a man aged 55 to 70 with acute or convalescent COVID-19.

The rearrangement links TRBV7-9 to TRBJ2-7; 9 nucleotides line up with TRBD1. Germline CDR1 reads SEHNR; CDR2 reads FQNEAQ (reference sequence). With 5 bases clipped from V and 1 base from J, the junction kept 6 bases outside the gene matches. The CDR3 has 15 residues. The CDR3 reads CASSRDRVVSYEQYF. The CDR3 nucleotides are TGTGCCAGCAGCCGGGACAGGGTAGTATCCTACGAGCAGTACTTC.

J is TRBJ1-2 and V is TRBV23-1; no clear D gene. TRBV23-1 is given ORF status, its function remaining uncertain. Trimming removed 0 bases at V and 4 bases at J, with 9 bases between. This CDR3 has 14 residues. CDR3 DNA: TGCGCCAGCAGTCAATCGAACAGATTCTATGGCTACACCTTC. This translates into CASSQSNRFYGYTF.

This sequence joins TRBV18 and TRBJ1-5, with TRBD1 identical over 9 bases. Unmatched junction bases numbered 8, after V lost 6 bases and J lost 5 bases. The CDR3 sequence is 15 residues long. The germline V gene encodes CDR1 KGHSH and CDR2 LQKENI. The CDR3 loop is CASSGTGNFDQPQHF. Written as DNA, the CDR3 is TGTGCCAGCTCGGGGACAGGGAATTTCGATCAGCCCCAGCATTTT.

The V call is TRBV20-1, the J call TRBJ1-2; perhaps TRBD1 as D (6 bases). V dropped 5 bases and J dropped 2 bases, with 6 bases sitting between them. Germline V gives CDR1 DFQATT, CDR2 SNEGSKA (reference sequence). This CDR3 is 11 amino acids long. The CDR3 region is CSAQGNYGYTF. CDR3 DNA sequence: TGCAGTGCTCAGGGGAACTATGGCTACACCTTC.

The V gene is TRBV7-2, the J gene TRBJ1-5; weak D call: TRBD1 (6 bases). Looked up from germline, CDR1 is SGHTA and CDR2 is FQGNSA. With 3 bases removed from V and 4 bases from J, the gap between germline ends came to 7 bases. This CDR3 comprises 13 residues. The CDR3 reads CASSFGQNQPQHF. CDR3 coding DNA: TGTGCCAGCAGCTTCGGACAGAATCAGCCCCAGCATTTT.

The chain recombines TRBV15 with TRBJ1-4; tentatively, D is TRBD1 (5 bases). Germline V lookup: CDR1 LNHNV, CDR2 YYDKDF (reference sequence). Trimming stripped 1 base from V and 4 bases from J, with 10 bases between. CDR3 length: 15 amino acids. CDR3 sequence (DNA): TGTGCCACCAGCAGAGTTTTGGGGGGTAATGAAAAACTGTTTTTT. Protein: CATSRVLGGNEKLFF.

This rearrangement joins TRBV2 to TRBJ2-7, with TRBD2 matching 12 bases. The CDR3 extends over 14 amino acids. CDR1 and CDR2 (germline): SNHLY, FYNNEI. V gave up 7 bases and J gave up 4 bases; unmatched junction bases: 5. CDR3 sequence (DNA): TGTGCCAGCACCCGGACTAGCGGGATTTACGAGCAGTACTTC. Protein: CASTRTSGIYEQYF.

This chain uses TRBV28 with TRBJ2-7; 9 bases are shared with TRBD1. CDR3 length: 18 residues. Looked up from germline, CDR1 is MDHEN and CDR2 is SYDVKM. V lost 6 bases, J lost 4 bases, and 19 bases stayed unmatched. CDR3 DNA: TGTGCCAGCAGGTCTAAGGCCGGGACAGGGAAATATCTTTACGAGCAGTACTTC. Protein sequence: CASRSKAGTGKYLYEQYF.

This clone occurred a few times. This chain connects TRBV5-6 to TRBJ2-7; 9 bases agree with TRBD2. The germline CDR1 and CDR2 sequences are SGHDT and YYEEEE. There are 15 residues in the CDR3. The trim removed 0 bases at V and 6 bases at J, leaving 7 bases unmatched. This CDR3 reads CASSLVGSGRVEQYF. In nucleotides, the CDR3 is TGTGCCAGCAGCTTGGTAGGTAGCGGGAGAGTCGAGCAGTACTTC.

The gene calls are TRBV7-9 and TRBJ2-3; no definite D call. CDR1 SEHNR and CDR2 FQNEAQ come from the germline V gene (reference sequence). This CDR3 is 17 amino acids long. V dropped 5 bases and J dropped 2 bases, with 20 bases sitting between them. The CDR3 spells CASSDRGTEKPTDTQYF. The DNA of the CDR3 is TGTGCCAGCAGCGATCGCGGTACGGAGAAGCCCACAGATACGCAGTATTTT.

The chain couples TRBV7-9 to TRBJ2-1; 7 bases line up with TRBD2. V shed 3 bases and J 7 bases; nucleotides not matched to a gene: 6. CDR1 is SEHNR, CDR2 FQNEAQ, per germline (reference sequence). The CDR3 runs to 14 residues. The CDR3 region has the DNA TGTGCCAGCAGCTTGGCGGGAGTAGGGAATGAGCAGTTCTTC. Translation gives CASSLAGVGNEQFF.

The chain is built from TRBV18 and TRBJ1-2; 9 bases line up with TRBD1. Germline V gives CDR1 KGHSH, CDR2 LQKENI. After removal of 3 bases from V and 4 bases from J, the junction contained 9 bases not matched to a gene. The CDR3 contains 16 residues. CDR3 sequence (DNA): TGTGCCAGCTCACCTGGAACAGGGGGCCGGGTCTATGGCTACACCTTC. Translated, it gives CASSPGTGGRVYGYTF.

The genes are TRBV19 and TRBJ1-5, with 10 bases that match TRBD1. The V segment lost 5 bases and the J segment 0 bases; nucleotides outside the gene matches: 19. Germline V CDR1 and CDR2: LNHDA, SQIVND (reference sequence). CDR3 size: 21 residues. The CDR3 is CASSDRDRGVSSIVSNQPQHF. The CDR3 DNA is TGTGCCAGTAGTGACCGGGACAGGGGTGTATCTTCTATAGTTAGCAATCAGCCCCAGCATTTT.

This clone has just one count. This sequence joins TRBV7-6 and TRBJ1-1; maybe TRBD1 (6 bases). V lost 0 bases and J lost 2, with 13 bases in between. Germline V gene data show CDR1 as SGHVS and CDR2 as FNYEAQ. CDR3 length: 16 residues. The CDR3 nucleotides read TGTGCCAGCAGCTTAGCTTCCAGGGGATTTAACACTGAAGCTTTCTTT. The encoded protein is CASSLASRGFNTEAFF.

In this sample, this clone turned up once. V and J are TRBV6-1 and TRBJ1-2, with unresolved D. Trimming left V 1 base short and J 3 bases short, with 6 bases between. This CDR3 comprises 13 residues. Germline lookup yields CDR1 MNHNS and CDR2 SASEGT. The CDR3 here is CASSEVGDYGYTF. Written as DNA, the CDR3 is TGTGCCAGCAGTGAAGTCGGAGACTATGGCTACACCTTC.

The rearrangement joins TRBV29-1 to TRBJ2-3; 10 nucleotides align to TRBD1. Per the germline V gene, CDR1 is SQVTM and CDR2 is ANQGSEA. V shed 3 bases, J shed 3 bases, and the junction held 3 bases outside the gene matches. The CDR3 spans 14 residues. The CDR3, as DNA: TGCAGCGTTGATGACAGGGGGCTGACAGATACGCAGTATTTT. It is translated as CSVDDRGLTDTQYF.

V usage is TRBV6-6 and J usage is TRBJ1-5; D not certain. Germline CDR1 and CDR2: MNHNY and SVGAGI (reference sequence). Trimming cost V 2 bases and J 5 bases, with 10 bases left between them. There are 14 residues in the CDR3. CDR3 in amino acids: CASSYLDWDQPQHF. The CDR3 nucleotides are TGTGCCAGCAGTTACCTCGACTGGGATCAGCCCCAGCATTTT.

This CDR3 is CASSRLAGGLSGELFF. The CDR3 DNA is TGTGCCAGCAGCCGACTAGCGGGAGGGCTGTCCGGGGAGCTGTTTTTT. V gene TRBV27 combines with J gene TRBJ2-2; 14 nucleotides line up with TRBD2. This CDR3 region has 16 residues. Germline V CDR1 and CDR2: MNHEY, SMNVEV (reference sequence). Unmatched junction bases numbered 6, after V lost 6 bases and J lost 6 bases.

A single count supports this clone. The V and J genes are TRBV5-1 and TRBJ2-5, with 7 bases that match TRBD2. The CDR3 has 14 amino acids. CDR1 and CDR2 from the germline V gene are SGHRS and YFSETQ. The junction had 3 bases not matched to a gene; V was cut back by 0 bases and J by 4 bases. In DNA, the CDR3 is TGCGCCAGCAGCTTGGACGGGAGGATAGAGACCCAGTACTTC. It translates to CASSLDGRIETQYF.

The rearrangement uses TRBV5-1 and TRBJ2-2; TRBD2 is a possible D gene (5 bases). The V and J ends lost 4 bases and 2 bases respectively, with 12 bases between them. The length of the CDR3 is 15 residues. The germline V gene encodes CDR1 SGHRS and CDR2 YFSETQ. CDR3 sequence: CASSPRGPNTGELFF. The CDR3 DNA reads TGCGCCAGCAGCCCGAGAGGGCCTAACACCGGGGAGCTGTTTTTT.

This clone was counted between two and nine times. V and J are TRBV5-1 and TRBJ2-3; TRBD2 matches at 10 bases. Looked up from germline, CDR1 is SGHRS and CDR2 is YFSETQ. The CDR3 covers 19 residues. The V and J ends lost 4 bases and 3 bases, in that order; junction bases with no gene match: 17. The CDR3 protein is CASSPGHASGSGGTDTQYF. In DNA, the CDR3 is TGCGCCAGCAGCCCTGGACATGCTAGCGGGAGCGGCGGGACAGATACGCAGTATTTT.

The rearrangement joins TRBV7-9 to TRBJ1-4; TRBD1 matches at 9 bases. This CDR3 spans 14 amino acids. Germline V lookup: CDR1 SEHNR, CDR2 FQNEAQ (reference sequence). The ends lost 3 bases at V and 4 bases at J; junction bases unmatched: 0. The CDR3 sequence is CASSLTGGNEKLFF. The CDR3 nucleotides are TGTGCCAGCAGCTTGACAGGGGGTAATGAAAAACTGTTTTTT.